These 29 T cell receptor beta chains were sequenced from one sample in a study of blood T cell repertoires in COVID-19. Libraries were prepared by immunoSEQ multiplex PCR; TCRdb keeps only in-frame clonotypes and omits some of them. The sample consists of under 15,000 clones, 65% to 90% of them appearing once. The source material was peripheral blood. These receptors originate from a man aged 40-49 years with active or convalescent COVID-19.

This clone was seen only a few times. The rearrangement uses TRBV18 and TRBJ2-3; perhaps TRBD1 as D (7 bases). The germline gives CDR1 KGHSH, CDR2 LQKENI. Trimming left V 6 bases short and J 3 bases short, with 19 bases between. This CDR3 has 16 residues. CDR3 sequence reads: CASSQRRGPGTDTQYF. The CDR3 DNA sequence: TGTGCCAGCTCTCAAAGGAGGGGGCCGGGTACAGATACGCAGTATTTT.

J is TRBJ2-1 and V is TRBV11-1, with 9 bases matching TRBD2. Trimming cost V 6 bases and J 7 bases; bases outside gene matches: 7. The CDR3 runs 14 residues. From germline, CDR1 is SGHAT and CDR2 FQDESV (reference sequence). The CDR3 nucleotides read TGTGCCAGCAGGCACCTAGCGGGGCAAAATGAGCAGTTCTTC. Its translation: CASRHLAGQNEQFF.

This clone is classed as large. At the DNA level, this CDR3 is encoded by other sequences in the same sample as well. The rearrangement links TRBV6-2 or TRBV6-3 to TRBJ2-7; 9 nucleotides align to TRBD1. The CDR3 has 13 amino acids. From germline, CDR1 is MNHEY and CDR2 SVGEGT. With 2 bases clipped from V and 6 bases from J, the junction kept 2 bases outside the gene matches. The CDR3 here is CASSYGTGLEQYF. Written as DNA, the CDR3 is TGTGCCAGCAGTTACGGGACAGGGCTCGAGCAGTACTTC.

The chain employs TRBV6-5 and TRBJ2-7; D perhaps matches TRBD1 (5 bases). V was clipped by 1 base and J by 0 bases, with 7 bases between them. Germline V gives CDR1 MNHEY, CDR2 SVGAGI. The CDR3 covers 14 residues. The CDR3 reads CASSYWGPSYEQYF. For the CDR3, the DNA is TGTGCCAGCAGTTACTGGGGCCCCTCCTACGAGCAGTACTTC.

The V call is TRBV7-2, the J call TRBJ2-1; D may be TRBD2 (6 bases). The CDR3 is made up of 13 amino acids. In germline, CDR1 is SGHTA, CDR2 FQGNSA. Trimming shortened V by 3 bases and J by 7 bases, and 10 bases separated the two germline ends. The CDR3 nucleotides read TGTGCCAGCAGCTTGGACTACCTTAATGAGCAGTTCTTC. Translated, it gives CASSLDYLNEQFF.

The genes are TRBV5-1 and TRBJ2-1, with 10 bases matching TRBD2. V was clipped by 0 bases and J by 4 bases; unmatched bases: 4. This CDR3 has 16 amino acids. The V gene's germline CDR1 is SGHRS and CDR2 YFSETQ. CDR3 sequence reads: CASSLGTSGSYNEQFF. The CDR3 DNA reads TGCGCCAGCAGCTTGGGGACTAGCGGCTCATACAATGAGCAGTTCTTC.

The chain is built from TRBV6-6 and TRBJ1-2; the match to TRBD1 covers 8 bases. CDR1 MNHNY and CDR2 SVGAGI come from the germline V gene (reference sequence). The V gene end was trimmed by 5 bases and the J gene end by 0 bases; junction bases not matched to a gene: 11. The length of the CDR3 is 17 residues. CDR3 protein: CASSHRAGGRANYGYTF. For the CDR3, the DNA is TGTGCCAGCAGTCATAGGGCAGGGGGCCGCGCTAACTATGGCTACACCTTC.

V is TRBV7-2 and J is TRBJ2-1; 7 bases fit TRBD2. V shed 9 bases, J shed 0 bases, and the junction held 5 bases outside the gene matches. CDR1 and CDR2 (germline): SGHTA, FQGNSA. The CDR3 consists of 14 residues. The CDR3 DNA reads as TGTGCCAGTAAGCGGGGTAACTCCTACAATGAGCAGTTCTTC. It is translated as CASKRGNSYNEQFF.

The genes are TRBV15 and TRBJ2-3; 7 bases map to TRBD1. V was clipped by 2 bases and J by 2 bases; unmatched bases: 4. The CDR3 has 15 amino acids. The V gene's germline CDR1 is LNHNV and CDR2 YYDKDF (reference sequence). DNA of the CDR3: TGTGCCACCAGCAGAAACAGGGGTTACACAGATACGCAGTATTTT. Its protein is CATSRNRGYTDTQYF.

The gene calls are TRBV5-1 and TRBJ1-1; D may be TRBD1 (6 bases). Between the trimmed V and J ends, which lost 5 bases and 1 base, there was a span of 21 bases. The CDR3 loop spans 17 amino acids. Germline CDR1 and CDR2: SGHRS and YFSETQ. CDR3 DNA sequence: TGCGCCAGCAGTCCTCGGGCGGGGGGCTCTTCGAACACTGAAGCTTTCTTT. This encodes CASSPRAGGSSNTEAFF.

J is TRBJ2-1 and V is TRBV30, with a weak D call TRBD2 (5 bases). The germline V gene has CDR1 GTSNPN and CDR2 SVGIG (reference sequence). There are 15 residues in the CDR3. The CDR3 region is CGVSERPSSYNEQFF. The CDR3, as DNA: TGTGGTGTTAGCGAGCGCCCGAGCTCCTACAATGAGCAGTTCTTC. The full variable domain, in which reference TRBV30 and TRBJ2-1 provide the parts outside the CDR3, is SQTIHQWPATLVQPVGSPLSLECTVEGTSNPNLYWYRQAAGRGLQLLFYSVGIGQISSEVPQNLSASRPQDRQFILSSKKLLLSDSGFYLCGVSERPSSYNEQFFGPGTRLTVL.

The chain combines TRBV28 with TRBJ2-5; perhaps TRBD1 as D (6 bases). V lost 9 bases, J lost 0 bases, and 14 bases lay in between. CDR3 length: 14 amino acids. The V gene's germline CDR1 is MDHEN and CDR2 SYDVKM. The CDR3, as DNA: TGTGCCAGTCGGGGACACTCGTACCAAGAGACCCAGTACTTC. It specifies CASRGHSYQETQYF.

This clone was detected only a few times. Lacking the conserved final phenylalanine or tryptophan, this CDR3 likely reflects a read error. The limits of the CDR3 on the DNA are not certain, so only TCRdb's listed CDR3 is given. This chain joins TRBV5-1 and TRBJ2-7; TRBD1, the table's D call, was not compared with the DNA. The CDR3 is made up of 8 amino acids, end residues included. Germline CDR1 is SGHRS and CDR2 is YFSETQ. The CDR3 protein is CASSGASL.

This clone was seen a handful of times. The rearrangement joins TRBV18 to TRBJ2-1; 10 bases are shared with TRBD2. CDR1 and CDR2 (germline): KGHSH, LQKENI. The CDR3 runs to 16 residues. The junction had 11 bases not matched to a gene; V was cut back by 2 bases and J by 10 bases. For the CDR3, the DNA is TGTGCCAGCTCACCAACTGGACTAGCGGCTTGGGGCGAGCAGTTCTTC. Translation: CASSPTGLAAWGEQFF.

The chain is built from TRBV19 and TRBJ1-2, with D possibly matching TRBD1 (6 bases). The germline V and J ends were trimmed by 8 bases and 2 bases, with 12 bases remaining between them. In germline, CDR1 is LNHDA, CDR2 SQIVND (reference sequence). This CDR3 has 13 amino acids. CDR3: CASAPGDNYGYTF. DNA of the CDR3: TGTGCCAGTGCCCCAGGGGACAACTATGGCTACACCTTC.

The gene calls are TRBV24-1 and TRBJ2-7, with 7 bases lining up with TRBD1. Trimming cost V 7 bases and J 4 bases; bases outside gene matches: 3. This CDR3 spans 12 amino acids. Looked up from germline, CDR1 is KGHDR and CDR2 is SFDVKD. The CDR3 reads CATSRDSYEQYF. In DNA, the CDR3 is TGTGCCACCAGCCGGGACAGTTACGAGCAGTACTTC.

This sequence joins TRBV6-5 and TRBJ2-1; TRBD1 agrees at 10 bases. The germline V gene has CDR1 MNHEY and CDR2 SVGAGI. J lost 8 bases, V lost 4 bases, and 11 bases had no gene match. CDR3 length: 16 amino acids. For the CDR3, the DNA is TGTGCCAGCAGTTTTATTCCGGGACAGGGGCGGGATGAGCAGTTCTTC. It yields the protein CASSFIPGQGRDEQFF.

The rearrangement joins TRBV6-5 to TRBJ1-2; 8 bases align to TRBD1. Germline-derived CDR1 and CDR2 are MNHEY and SVGAGI. V lost 2 bases to trimming and J lost 2 bases; unmatched junction nucleotides: 7. The length of the CDR3 is 16 residues. CDR3 region: CASSYPTGTGNYGYTF. CDR3 nucleotide sequence: TGTGCCAGCAGTTACCCGACGGGGACAGGAAACTATGGCTACACCTTC.

The chain is built from TRBV30 and TRBJ1-2, with D perhaps matching TRBD1 (5 bases). Germline CDR1 and CDR2: GTSNPN and SVGIG (reference sequence). V was cut by 0 bases and J by 4 bases, with 9 bases left in between. The CDR3 contains 13 residues. This CDR3 reads CAWSVYQGYGYTF. Here the CDR3 DNA reads TGTGCCTGGAGTGTGTATCAGGGCTATGGCTACACCTTC.

J is TRBJ1-1 and V is TRBV7-2; D remains unclear. Deletions cut 4 bases from V and 8 bases from J, with 8 bases between. This CDR3 is built from 11 residues. Germline V gene lookup returns CDR1 SGHTA and CDR2 FQGNSA. DNA of the CDR3: TGTGCCAGCAGCTCGGGAGTGGAAGCTTTCTTT. Translation gives CASSSGVEAFF.

This sequence joins TRBV4-1 and TRBJ2-7; TRBD2 aligns across 12 bases. The ends lost 1 base at V and 6 bases at J; junction bases unmatched: 7. The germline V gene encodes CDR1 MGHRA and CDR2 YSYEKL. The length of the CDR3 is 16 residues. As DNA, the CDR3 is TGCGCCAGCAGCCAAGTCCCCCTACTAGCGGGAGGCGAGCAGTACTTC. As protein: CASSQVPLLAGGEQYF.

The genes are TRBV11-3 and TRBJ2-3; D call uncertain. The V and J ends lost 1 base and 8 bases respectively, with 10 bases between them. The germline V gene has CDR1 SGHNT and CDR2 YENEEA. This CDR3 has 13 residues. The CDR3 sequence: CASSLGNSGTQYF. CDR3 coding DNA: TGTGCCAGCAGCTTAGGTAATTCGGGTACGCAGTATTTT.

The chain carries TRBV6-5 and TRBJ1-4, with D possibly matching TRBD1 (6 bases). Germline lookup yields CDR1 MNHEY and CDR2 SVGAGI. The CDR3 contains 16 residues. V was shortened by 4 bases and J by 0 bases, with 12 bases between the two germline ends. CDR3 DNA: TGTGCCAGCAGTTTCACTTCAGGGGCAACTAATGAAAAACTGTTTTTT. The encoded protein is CASSFTSGATNEKLFF.

This rearrangement joins TRBV3-1 (or the pseudogene TRBV3-2) to TRBJ1-2; TRBD1 aligns across 9 bases. CDR3 length equals 16 residues. Germline V lookup: CDR1 LGHDT, CDR2 YNNKEL (reference sequence). The V and J ends lost 4 bases and 5 bases, in that order; junction bases with no gene match: 11. CDR3 nucleotide sequence: TGTGCCAGCAGCCCGGGACAGGGAGAAAGAGGGTATGGCTACACCTTC. Translation gives CASSPGQGERGYGYTF.

The chain carries TRBV5-1 and TRBJ2-5, with TRBD1 identical over 7 bases. The germline CDR1 and CDR2 sequences are SGHRS and YFSETQ. J was trimmed by 3 bases and V by 2 bases; bases with no gene match: 7. CDR3 size: 15 residues. The CDR3 DNA is TGCGCCAGCAGCTTACAGGGGAACGGAGAAGAGACCCAGTACTTC. It encodes CASSLQGNGEETQYF.

This clone was detected a few times. The chain is built from TRBV11-3 and TRBJ2-5; D is perhaps TRBD2 (5 bases). CDR1 and CDR2 from the germline V gene are SGHNT and YENEEA. This CDR3 contains 15 residues. V lost 4 bases to trimming and J lost 1 base, with 13 bases between them. CDR3 coding DNA: TGTGCCAGCAGCTCGGGGTACGCGCTCCAAGAGACCCAGTACTTC. Translated, it gives CASSSGYALQETQYF. The full variable domain, completed using reference TRBV11-3 and TRBJ2-5, is EAGVVQSPRYKIIEKKQPVAFWCNPISGHNTLYWYLQNLGQGPELLIRYENEEAVDDSQLPKDRFSAERLKGVDSTLKIQPAELGDSAVYLCASSSGYALQETQYFGPGTRLLVL.

The chain has TRBV29-1 and TRBJ2-5; 10 bases fit TRBD2. The V segment lost 2 bases and the J segment 5 bases; nucleotides outside the gene matches: 8. Germline loops: CDR1 SQVTM, CDR2 ANQGSEA. The CDR3 sequence is 15 residues long. The CDR3 sequence: CSVETVAAGGETQYF. CDR3 coding DNA: TGCAGCGTTGAAACCGTCGCAGCGGGAGGGGAGACCCAGTACTTC.

The chain has TRBV28 and TRBJ2-7; D is possibly TRBD1 (5 bases). This CDR3 is 12 amino acids long. With 5 bases removed from V and 0 bases from J, the gap between germline ends came to 5 bases. Germline loops: CDR1 MDHEN, CDR2 SYDVKM. CDR3 coding DNA: TGTGCCAGCAGTCAGGGCTCCTACGAGCAGTACTTC. This codes for CASSQGSYEQYF. Full variable domain (outside the CDR3, taken from reference TRBV28 and TRBJ2-7): DVKVTQSSRYLVKRTGEKVFLECVQDMDHENMFWYRQDPGLGLRLIYFSYDVKMKEKGDIPEGYSVSREKKERFSLILESASTNQTSMYLCASSQGSYEQYFGPGTRLTVT.

The rearrangement links TRBV11-1 to TRBJ1-1, with 8 nucleotides matching TRBD1. The CDR3 runs 14 residues. Germline V CDR1 and CDR2: SGHAT, FQDESV (reference sequence). V trimming: 5 bases; J trimming: 1 base; junction bases outside the gene matches: 3. For the CDR3, the DNA is TGTGCCAGCAGCCCCGGGACAGGGAACACTGAAGCTTTCTTT. Protein: CASSPGTGNTEAFF.